The 13 T cell receptor beta chains reported below all come from one sample, sequenced in a study of post-analysis software for immune sequencing data. For these receptors, no antigen is known. The TCR beta cDNA libraries contained unique molecular identifiers. TCRdb passed the PCR reads through MiXCR, listing each CDR3 protein once. The sample holds about 500,000 distinct CDR3 sequences, around 40% seen once. Overall study findings and caveats: TRBV5-6, TRBV5-1 and TRBV20-1 were among 4 or 5 TRBV segments more frequent in patients than controls.

Source material: blood. The receptors stem from a girl aged 5-17 years with multiple sclerosis.

A note on this clonotype: A read error may account for a junction end that differs from germline. V usage is TRBV7-9 and J usage is TRBJ2-1; D call uncertain. The CDR3 is 15 amino acids. Looked up from germline, CDR1 is SEHNR and CDR2 is FQNEAQ (reference sequence). In nucleotides, the CDR3 is TGTGCCGGCAGCTTAGGGTCAAACTCCTACAATGAGCAGTTCTTC. Its protein product is CAGSLGSNSYNEQFF. The whole variable domain, remainder taken from reference TRBV7-9 and TRBJ2-1, is DTGVSQNPRHKITKRGQNVTFRCDPISEHNRLYWYRQTLGQGPEFLTYFQNEAQLEKSRLLSDRFSAERPKGSFSTLEIQRTEQGDSAMYLCAGSLGSNSYNEQFFGPGTRLTVL.

Note on this clonotype: One end of the junction fails to match germline, which may point to a read error. The rearrangement joins TRBV14 to TRBJ1-4, with 7 bases identical to TRBD1. This CDR3 is built from 15 residues. The germline CDR1 and CDR2 sequences are SGHDN and FVKESK. The CDR3 region is CASSYSTGPKEKLFF. Here the CDR3 DNA reads TGTGCCAGCAGCTATTCGACAGGGCCTAAAGAAAAACTGTTTTTT.

The chain recombines TRBV4-3 with TRBJ2-3; D not resolved. This CDR3 spans 14 amino acids. Germline assignment: CDR1 LGHNA and CDR2 YSLEER. V was cut by 3 bases and J by 8 bases, with 15 bases left in between. The DNA for the CDR3 is TGCGCCAGCAGCCAGGAAAGATCAACCGGTACGCAGTATTTT. Protein sequence: CASSQERSTGTQYF.

The chain is built from TRBV4-1 and TRBJ1-5; the D gene is possibly TRBD1 (5 bases). This CDR3 region has 16 residues. V was clipped by 4 bases and J by 2 bases, with 15 bases between them. Germline values: CDR1 MGHRA, CDR2 YSYEKL. CDR3 sequence reads: CASSPLGQQGNQPQHF. CDR3 in DNA: TGCGCCAGCAGCCCCCTAGGCCAACAGGGCAATCAGCCCCAGCATTTT.

As DNA, the CDR3 is TGCAGTGCTAGAGATGGGCTAGTGGCAGCTTCGGAGCAGTACTTC. This encodes CSARDGLVAASEQYF. V usage is TRBV20-1 and J usage is TRBJ2-5; D remains ambiguous. CDR3 size: 15 residues. Germline-derived CDR1 and CDR2 are DFQATT and SNEGSKA (reference sequence). V lost 0 bases and J 11 bases, leaving 22 bases between the germline ends.

The rearrangement joins TRBV9 to TRBJ2-2, with a possible D match to TRBD2 (5 bases). V was clipped by 4 bases and J by 2 bases, with 9 bases between them. The germline V gene has CDR1 SGDLS and CDR2 YYNGEE. The CDR3 length is 14 residues. The CDR3 sequence: CASSTDYNTGELFF. The CDR3 DNA reads TGTGCCAGCAGCACCGACTACAACACCGGGGAGCTGTTTTTT.

This rearrangement joins TRBV2 to TRBJ2-7; a weak D match, TRBD1 (5 bases). The CDR3 is 15 amino acids. Trimming pared 4 bases from V and 0 bases from J, leaving 13 bases between. Germline V gives CDR1 SNHLY, CDR2 FYNNEI. CDR3 nucleotide sequence: TGTGCCAGCAGTGGTCGGCAGGGCGCCTCCTACGAGCAGTACTTC. Translation gives CASSGRQGASYEQYF.

This clonotype was observed once. CDR3 DNA sequence: TGTGCCAGCAGTCCAACAGCGGGGACTCAGCCCCAGCATTTT. It codes for CASSPTAGTQPQHF. This chain uses TRBV6-1 with TRBJ1-5; a possible D gene is TRBD1 (5 bases). Germline assignment: CDR1 MNHNS and CDR2 SASEGT. Trimming removed 5 bases at V and 6 bases at J, with 14 bases between. The CDR3 runs to 14 residues.

This clonotype was counted only a few times. The chain recombines TRBV4-1 with TRBJ2-1, with TRBD2 identical over 10 bases. J gave up 5 bases and V 1 base, and 5 bases lay outside the gene matches. The CDR3 covers 16 residues. Germline CDR1 reads MGHRA; CDR2 reads YSYEKL. CDR3 region: CASSQVFTSGNNEQFF. The CDR3, as DNA: TGCGCCAGCAGCCAAGTTTTCACTAGCGGGAACAATGAGCAGTTCTTC.

The chain employs TRBV28 and TRBJ2-7; D is unclear. Germline V gives CDR1 MDHEN, CDR2 SYDVKM. The V end lost 3 bases, the J end lost 4 bases, and 13 bases lay between the germline ends. The CDR3 is 14 residues long. Here the CDR3 reads CASSFGLEKYEQYF. The DNA for the CDR3 is TGTGCCAGCAGTTTTGGGCTAGAAAAATACGAGCAGTACTTC. Based on the CDR3 plus reference TRBV28 and TRBJ2-7, the full variable domain is DVKVTQSSRYLVKRTGEKVFLECVQDMDHENMFWYRQDPGLGLRLIYFSYDVKMKEKGDIPEGYSVSREKKERFSLILESASTNQTSMYLCASSFGLEKYEQYFGPGTRLTVT.

The rearrangement uses TRBV6-6 and TRBJ1-4; D might be TRBD1 (6 bases). Trimming pared 6 bases from V and 7 bases from J, leaving 15 bases between. This CDR3 is 14 amino acids long. Germline V gene lookup returns CDR1 MNHNY and CDR2 SVGAGI (reference sequence). The CDR3 spells CASREQGGGEKLFF. The DNA for the CDR3 is TGTGCCAGCAGGGAACAGGGAGGTGGTGAAAAACTGTTTTTT.

This clonotype was seen a handful of times. CDR3 in DNA: TGTGCCACCAGTGATTCAGAGGGAGGGGGCTTGGAGACCCAGTACTTC. As protein: CATSDSEGGGLETQYF. The rearrangement uses TRBV24-1 and TRBJ2-7; D is possibly TRBD1 or TRBD2 (7 bases each). The DNA end is a closer match to TRBJ2-5, so the J assignment may be wrong. The CDR3 covers 16 residues. Germline V lookup: CDR1 KGHDR, CDR2 SFDVKD.

This chain joins TRBV15 and TRBJ2-5; TRBD2 agrees at 12 bases. J lost 4 bases, V lost 7 bases, and 13 bases had no gene match. The germline gives CDR1 LNHNV, CDR2 YYDKDF (reference sequence). The CDR3 totals 17 residues. CDR3 sequence reads: CATTNPLAGGPRETQYF. The CDR3 DNA reads TGTGCCACCACCAACCCTCTAGCGGGAGGGCCTCGAGAGACCCAGTACTTC.